This TCR beta chain was captured in a study of control samples from healthy donors and cancer patients. Germline assignment: CDR1 SGHTA and CDR2 FQGTGA. Trimming pared 5 bases from V and 8 bases from J, leaving 13 bases between. The CDR3 has 13 residues. Using immunoSEQ multiplex PCR, the repertoire was profiled, and TCRdb retains in-frame clones only, with some absent. The sample shows 75,000 to 95,000 clones, 70% to 85% of them seen only once. The sequenced sample was PBMCs. The chain employs TRBV7-3 and TRBJ2-1; D call uncertain. This sequence was found in a man between 65 and 85 years old with lung cancer. This chain's CDR3 is CASSQRVGDEQFF. CDR3 nucleotide sequence: TGTGCCAGCAGCCAAAGGGTTGGGGATGAGCAGTTCTTC.